Listed below are T cell receptor beta chains from one sample, sequenced in a study of early stage breast cancer tumors. The protocol was immunoSEQ multiplex PCR, while the TCRdb copy is restricted to in-frame clones and leaves out a portion. The data contain fewer than 90,000 clones, around 85% of them singletons. The sample taken for sequencing was blood. Receptors originate from a person aged 55-75 years with breast cancer. The CDR3 runs from the conserved cysteine through the conserved F or W. The D gene is left open where the match is weak. Rows give clone size only sometimes, using once, few, many, or a class for an expanded clone.

v_call	clone_size	d_call	cdr3_length	j_call	cdr3_aa	cdr3_nt
TRBV7-8	-	-	15	TRBJ1-1	CASSRGSGLNTEAFF	TGTGCCAGCAGCCGGGGGTCAGGTTTGAACACTGAAGCTTTCTTT
TRBV15	few	-	14	TRBJ1-5	CATSGEPSNQPQHF	TGTGCCACATCAGGGGAGCCAAGCAATCAGCCCCAGCATTTT
TRBV30	-	-	13	TRBJ2-5	CACSTQAQETQYF	TGTGCCTGTTCGACACAGGCCCAAGAGACCCAGTACTTC
TRBV28	-	-	16	TRBJ2-1	CASRDGRGGSYNEQFF	TGTGCCAGCAGGGACGGCCGGGGTGGCTCCTACAATGAGCAGTTCTTC
TRBV2	-	-	15	TRBJ2-2	CASQQRPGTVGELFF	TGTGCCTCCCAGCAACGCCCGGGCACGGTCGGGGAGCTGTTTTTT
TRBV11-2	-	-	12	TRBJ2-3	CASSSRADTQYF	TGTGCCAGCAGCTCCCGGGCTGATACGCAGTATTTT
TRBV1	-	-	15	TRBJ2-7	CTSSVWGTSPYEQYF	TGCACCAGCAGCGTCTGGGGGACTAGTCCCTACGAGCAGTACTTC
TRBV5-5	-	-	13	TRBJ2-1	CASSLVGGHEQFF	TGTGCCAGCAGCTTGGTAGGGGGGCATGAGCAGTTCTTC
TRBV5-1	-	TRBD2	17	TRBJ2-3	CASSLTTSGRAQDTQYF	TGCGCCAGCAGCTTGACGACTAGCGGGAGGGCCCAAGATACGCAGTATTTT
TRBV6-4	-	TRBD1	16	TRBJ1-2	CASSDSPDRGGYGYTF	TGTGCCAGCAGTGACTCCCCGGACAGGGGCGGCTATGGCTACACCTTC
TRBV28	-	TRBD1	14	TRBJ2-7	CASSPTGVAYEQYF	TGTGCCAGCAGTCCGACAGGGGTAGCCTACGAGCAGTACTTC
TRBV5-1	-	TRBD2	15	TRBJ2-5	CASSPTSGRGETQYF	TGCGCCAGCAGCCCGACTAGCGGGAGAGGAGAGACCCAGTACTTC
TRBV5-4	-	TRBD1	16	TRBJ2-7	CASSAGSPGQTYEQYF	TGTGCCAGCAGCGCCGGATCTCCGGGACAGACCTACGAGCAGTACTTC
TRBV6-6	-	-	12	TRBJ2-7	CACRDPNTEQYF	TGTGCCTGCCGGGACCCCAACACCGAGCAGTACTTC
TRBV9	-	TRBD1	14	TRBJ1-4	CASSSEGQGEKLFF	TGTGCCAGCAGTTCCGAGGGACAGGGTGAAAAACTGTTTTTT
TRBV6-4	-	TRBD2	14	TRBJ2-3	CASSDGLAADTQYF	TGTGCCAGCAGTGACGGGCTAGCGGCAGATACGCAGTATTTT
TRBV19	-	TRBD2	22	TRBJ2-5	CASSPYPSMNPGTSGGRMTQYF	TGTGCCAGTAGTCCCTACCCCTCGATGAACCCCGGGACTAGCGGGGGTCGGATGACCCAGTACTTC
TRBV4-2	-	-	16	TRBJ2-3	CASSQAGARVTDTQYF	TGTGCCAGCAGCCAAGCGGGGGCCAGGGTCACAGATACGCAGTATTTT
TRBV2	-	-	12	TRBJ2-5	CASSELKETQYF	TGTGCCAGCAGTGAACTTAAAGAGACCCAGTACTTC
TRBV28	-	-	16	TRBJ2-1	CASSGRGASKYNEQFF	TGTGCCAGCAGTGGACGTGGGGCCTCCAAATACAATGAGCAGTTCTTC
TRBV10-3	-	TRBD1	14	TRBJ1-1	CATAPTGLNTEAFF	TGTGCCACCGCCCCGACAGGGTTGAACACTGAAGCTTTCTTT
TRBV5-4	-	-	15	TRBJ2-2	CASSLDSTYGGELFF	TGTGCCAGCAGCTTAGACAGCACATACGGCGGGGAGCTGTTTTTT
TRBV9	-	-	18	TRBJ2-7	CASSPRRSGGTGALGLYF	TGTGCCAGCAGCCCCCGAAGAAGCGGGGGGACAGGGGCGCTGGGGTTGTACTTC
TRBV27	-	-	12	TRBJ2-1	CASTPGRGRQFF	TGTGCCAGCACCCCTGGCAGGGGAAGGCAGTTCTTC
TRBV2	-	TRBD2	14	TRBJ2-7	CASSGGSLSYEQYF	TGTGCCAGCAGCGGGGGGTCCCTCTCCTACGAGCAGTACTTC
TRBV7-2	-	-	14	TRBJ1-1	CASSPALAVREAFF	TGTGCCAGCAGCCCCGCCCTGGCGGTCAGGGAAGCTTTCTTT
TRBV7-2	-	TRBD2	16	TRBJ2-7	CASSSRTSGYSYEQYF	TGTGCCAGCAGCTCTCGGACTAGCGGGTACTCCTACGAGCAGTACTTC
TRBV5-1	-	-	13	TRBJ2-4	CASSLGGEYIQYF	TGCGCCAGCAGCTTAGGAGGGGAGTACATTCAGTACTTC
TRBV7-8	few	-	15	TRBJ1-2	CASSPGTGGLYGYTF	TGTGCCAGCAGCCCAGGGACCGGGGGCCTCTATGGCTACACCTTC
TRBV11-2	-	TRBD1	16	TRBJ2-5	CASSFDPGQSTRTQYF	TGTGCCAGCAGCTTCGATCCGGGACAGTCAACTCGGACCCAGTACTTC
TRBV7-9	few	-	12	TRBJ2-3	CASSSPGDTQYF	TGTGCCAGCAGTTCGCCGGGAGATACGCAGTATTTT
TRBV5-1	few	-	15	TRBJ1-6	CASSEMGGRNSPLHF	TGCGCCAGCAGCGAAATGGGAGGGCGGAATTCACCCCTCCACTTT
TRBV16	-	-	13	TRBJ1-5	CASSQSASQPQHF	TGTGCCAGCAGCCAATCGGCGAGTCAGCCCCAGCATTTT
TRBV6-5	-	TRBD1	12	TRBJ1-2	CASNGQGGGYTF	TGTGCCAGCAACGGACAGGGAGGAGGCTACACCTTC
TRBV6-6	-	TRBD2	13	TRBJ2-5	CASSNRDYETQYF	TGTGCCAGCAGTAACCGGGACTACGAGACCCAGTACTTC